This T cell receptor beta chain is from a study of neurological immune-mediated disorders. The sample holds many counts of this clonotype. MiXCR was run by TCRdb on the 5' RACE reads, yielding one entry per CDR3 protein. This table holds 74,000 or so distinct CDR3 sequences, around 9.9% found once. CDR1 MNHEY and CDR2 SVGEGT come from the germline V gene. V lost 6 bases and J lost 8; bases outside the gene matches: 0. The CDR3 contains 12 residues. The unsorted libraries originated from 2 million PBMCs that had been stored at -80 C. Sequencing was carried out using PBMCs. The V call is TRBV6-2 or TRBV6-3, the J call TRBJ2-1; 11 bases line up with TRBD2. This TCR was sampled from a man between 50 and 59 years old in good health. CDR3 in amino acids: CASRLAGDEQFF. The CDR3, as DNA: TGTGCCAGCAGACTAGCGGGGGATGAGCAGTTCTTC.